The next 32 T cell receptor beta chains were all read from a single sample in a study of T cells in Graves' hyperthyroidism and ophthalmopathy. Template material for amplifying TCR beta CDR3 regions consisted of RNA transcripts. TCR CDR3 regions were first amplified by RT-PCR with HTBI primers. TCRdb re-called the multiplex PCR reads with MiXCR, one entry per CDR3 protein. The sample lists 300,000 to 500,000 distinct CDR3 sequences; 15% were seen once. The sequenced sample was blood. The origin of the receptors is a woman between 25 and 40 years old with Graves' hyperthyroidism.

There are a few counts of this clonotype. The chain is built from TRBV30 and TRBJ2-3; TRBD1 agrees at 7 bases. Trimming removed 2 bases from V and 2 bases from J; junction bases left unmatched: 4. The germline gives CDR1 GTSNPN, CDR2 SVGIG (reference sequence). The CDR3 is 14 residues long. The CDR3 region is CAWSQQGSTDTQYF. As DNA, the CDR3 is TGTGCCTGGAGTCAACAGGGGTCCACAGATACGCAGTATTTT. Together with reference TRBV30 and TRBJ2-3, the CDR3 gives the full variable domain: SQTIHQWPATLVQPVGSPLSLECTVEGTSNPNLYWYRQAAGRGLQLLFYSVGIGQISSEVPQNLSASRPQDRQFILSSKKLLLSDSGFYLCAWSQQGSTDTQYFGPGTRLTVL.

Of note for this clonotype: A much larger clone lies a single base off, so this may be a read error. The gene calls are TRBV6-5 and TRBJ2-7; D perhaps matches TRBD2 (5 bases). The CDR3 is 15 amino acids. Germline lookup yields CDR1 MNHEY and CDR2 SVGAGI. Written as DNA, the CDR3 is TGTGCCGGCAGTTACGGGCTAGCATCTGTATCCGAGCAGTACTTC. Translated: CAGSYGLASVSEQYF.

This clonotype was recorded at least ten times. The rearrangement links TRBV18 to TRBJ1-4; D uncertain. Germline-derived CDR1 and CDR2 are KGHSH and LQKENI. Trimming took 8 bases from V and 0 from J, leaving 10 bases between them. The CDR3 has 14 residues. CDR3 amino acids: CASQTGATNEKLFF. In DNA form, the CDR3 reads TGTGCCAGCCAAACTGGCGCAACTAATGAAAAACTGTTTTTT.

This clonotype occurred many times. The CDR3 nucleotides are TGTGCCAGCTCACACAGGGAAATGGAAACAGATACGCAGTATTTT. It translates to CASSHREMETDTQYF. J is TRBJ2-3 and V is TRBV18; weak D call: TRBD1 (6 bases). Trimming removed 4 bases from V and 3 bases from J, with 14 bases in between. CDR3 length equals 15 residues. CDR1 is KGHSH, CDR2 LQKENI, per germline.

In this sample, this clonotype turned up a few times. A much larger clone differs from this one at a single base, so this may be a read error. The rearrangement links TRBV28 to TRBJ2-7; D is uncertain. Trimming removed 8 bases at V and 2 bases at J, with 13 bases between. Germline CDR1 is MDHEN and CDR2 is SYDVKM. The CDR3 is 13 amino acids. CDR3 bases: TGTGCCAGCGGTCTTCCGGTACCCTACGAGCAGTACTTC. This gives the protein CASGLPVPYEQYF.

The V call is TRBV2, the J call TRBJ2-5, with D maybe TRBD2 (5 bases). Germline V gene lookup returns CDR1 SNHLY and CDR2 FYNNEI. Trimming took off 2 bases at V and 2 bases at J, with 12 bases between the two ends. CDR3 length: 15 amino acids. CDR3 DNA: TGTGCCAGCAGTGAAAAACGGGGATATCAAGAGACCCAGTACTTC. This codes for CASSEKRGYQETQYF.

Ten or more counts support this clonotype. The V call is TRBV15, the J call TRBJ1-2; 11 nucleotides line up with TRBD1. Germline V lookup: CDR1 LNHNV, CDR2 YYDKDF (reference sequence). J lost 7 bases, V lost 0 bases, and 4 bases had no gene match. The CDR3 is 15 residues long. CDR3 in amino acids: CATSREDRGLSGYTF. CDR3 in DNA: TGTGCCACCAGCAGAGAGGACAGGGGGCTAAGTGGCTACACCTTC.

Details on this clonotype: A much larger clone differs by one base, so this may be a read error. The rearrangement joins TRBV28 to TRBJ2-7; 9 positions match TRBD2. Germline V gives CDR1 MDHEN, CDR2 SYDVKM. The CDR3 consists of 15 residues. The CDR3 reads CASSTSGRYSYEQHF. CDR3 in DNA: TGTGCCAGCAGTACCAGCGGGAGGTACTCCTACGAGCAGCACTTC.

This clonotype was detected many times. This chain joins TRBV6-2 or TRBV6-3 and TRBJ2-1, with 7 bases identical to TRBD2. This CDR3 contains 15 residues. Unmatched junction bases numbered 11, after V lost 6 bases and J lost 6 bases. Looked up from germline, CDR1 is MNHEY and CDR2 is SVGEGT. Written as DNA, the CDR3 is TGTGCCAGCAGCCCAGCGGGAAGAATGTCCAATGAGCAGTTCTTC. Its translation: CASSPAGRMSNEQFF.

The V call is TRBV19, the J call TRBJ1-5; D possibly corresponds to TRBD1 (6 bases). CDR3 length: 15 residues. The V gene lost 7 bases and the J gene lost 0 bases, with 13 bases spanning the gap. Germline CDR1 and CDR2: LNHDA and SQIVND (reference sequence). The CDR3 region has the DNA TGTGCCAGTATCGAGGGGGGCTATAGCAATCAGCCCCAGCATTTT. Translation gives CASIEGGYSNQPQHF.

The J gene is TRBJ1-2, the V gene TRBV28; the match to TRBD1 covers 7 bases. Unmatched junction bases numbered 11, after V lost 5 bases and J lost 8 bases. This CDR3 has 14 residues. The germline V gene has CDR1 MDHEN and CDR2 SYDVKM. The CDR3 region has the DNA TGTGCCAGCAGTAACATCGGACAGGTAGAGGGCTACACCTTC. Encoded protein: CASSNIGQVEGYTF.

This clonotype was observed a few times. This chain joins TRBV27 and TRBJ2-7; TRBD1 agrees at 8 bases. The CDR3 has 17 residues. The J segment lost 2 bases and the V segment lost 6 bases, leaving 15 bases of the junction unmatched. From germline, CDR1 is MNHEY and CDR2 SMNVEV (reference sequence). This CDR3 is CASSVSTGDRSPYEQYF. CDR3 coding DNA: TGTGCCAGCAGCGTCTCTACCGGGGACAGGAGCCCCTACGAGCAGTACTTC.

The V gene is TRBV20-1, the J gene TRBJ1-5; no firm D call. Trimming shortened V by 4 bases and J by 0 bases, and 10 bases separated the two germline ends. The germline V gene has CDR1 DFQATT and CDR2 SNEGSKA (reference sequence). This CDR3 has 14 amino acids. The CDR3 DNA reads as TGCAGTGCTAACGGTGAAGGTAGCAATCAGCCCCAGCATTTT. Protein: CSANGEGSNQPQHF.

Details on this clonotype: One junction end does not reproduce the germline sequence, and a read error may be involved. The J gene is TRBJ2-2, the V gene TRBV29-1, with D possibly being TRBD1 (5 bases). From germline, CDR1 is SQVTM and CDR2 ANQGSEA. The CDR3 spans 12 residues. The CDR3 is CSAEGATGELFF. Written as DNA, the CDR3 is TGCAGCGCTGAAGGGGCTACCGGGGAGCTGTTTTTT.

The rearrangement links TRBV20-1 to TRBJ2-5; D is ambiguous. The CDR3 loop spans 11 amino acids. The germline V and J ends were trimmed by 0 bases and 8 bases, with 7 bases remaining between them. Looked up from germline, CDR1 is DFQATT and CDR2 is SNEGSKA (reference sequence). CDR3 protein: CSARDVPTQYF. In nucleotides, the CDR3 is TGCAGTGCTAGAGATGTGCCAACCCAGTACTTC.

This clonotype was detected many times. The CDR3 loop reads CASSQRQGDNSPLHF. The CDR3 DNA sequence: TGTGCCAGCAGCCAACGACAGGGGGACAATTCACCCCTCCACTTT. V usage is TRBV3-1 and J usage is TRBJ1-6; 9 bases are shared with TRBD1. The length of the CDR3 is 15 residues. J lost 7 bases, V lost 2 bases, and 3 bases had no gene match. CDR1 and CDR2 from the germline V gene are LGHDT and YNNKEL (reference sequence).

The chain combines TRBV14 with TRBJ2-1; TRBD1 agrees at 9 bases. Germline lookup yields CDR1 SGHDN and CDR2 FVKESK. Trimming cost V 4 bases and J 6 bases; bases outside gene matches: 13. The CDR3 consists of 17 residues. The CDR3 loop is CASSLPRPGTGSNEQFF. In DNA, the CDR3 is TGTGCCAGCAGCCTACCCCGTCCCGGGACAGGGAGCAATGAGCAGTTCTTC.

This clonotype was picked up many times. V usage is TRBV3-1 and J usage is TRBJ2-1; D gene ambiguous. V lost 6 bases and J 0 bases, leaving 12 bases between the germline ends. CDR1 is LGHDT, CDR2 YNNKEL, per germline (reference sequence). The length of the CDR3 is 15 residues. The CDR3 sequence: CASRGWPSSYNEQFF. The CDR3 bases are TGTGCCAGCAGAGGGTGGCCGAGCTCCTACAATGAGCAGTTCTTC.

This clonotype came up many times. V is TRBV3-1 and J is TRBJ1-2; TRBD1 matches at 7 bases. V shed 3 bases, J shed 6 bases, and the junction held 1 base outside the gene matches. CDR1 is LGHDT, CDR2 YNNKEL, per germline (reference sequence). CDR3 length equals 12 residues. The CDR3 DNA is TGTGCCAGCAGCCACGGGACAGATGGCTACACCTTC. Translation: CASSHGTDGYTF.

The chain is built from TRBV12-3 or TRBV12-4 and TRBJ1-2; a weak D match, TRBD1 (5 bases). V was pared by 3 bases and J by 8 bases, with 22 bases between. This CDR3 spans 16 amino acids. In DNA, the CDR3 is TGTGCCAGCAGTTTTGGGGCGGCCCCGGGGATAGGGGGCTACACCTTC. Translation gives CASSFGAAPGIGGYTF.

This clonotype was counted between two and nine times. The rearrangement uses TRBV11-2 and TRBJ2-3, with 7 bases identical to TRBD2. V lost 3 bases, J lost 5 bases, and 8 bases stayed unmatched. This CDR3 contains 15 residues. The germline gives CDR1 SGHAT, CDR2 FQNNGV. The CDR3 is CASSFRDYQGDTQYF. CDR3 nucleotide sequence: TGTGCCAGCAGCTTTAGGGACTACCAAGGAGATACGCAGTATTTT. The whole variable domain, remainder taken from reference TRBV11-2 and TRBJ2-3, is EAGVAQSPRYKIIEKRQSVAFWCNPISGHATLYWYQQILGQGPKLLIQFQNNGVVDDSQLPKDRFSAERLKGVDSTLKIQPAKLEDSAVYLCASSFRDYQGDTQYFGPGTRLTVL.

The gene calls are TRBV3-1 and TRBJ2-1, with D tentatively TRBD2 (5 bases). CDR3 length equals 15 residues. Deletions cut 2 bases from V and 5 bases from J, with 13 bases between. Per the germline V gene, CDR1 is LGHDT and CDR2 is YNNKEL (reference sequence). In DNA form, the CDR3 reads TGTGCCAGCAGCCAAATGGCGGACTTGCACAATGAGCAGTTCTTC. This sequence encodes CASSQMADLHNEQFF.

V is TRBV27 and J is TRBJ2-7; tentative D call: TRBD1 (6 bases). V was clipped by 9 bases and J by 1 base, with 13 bases between them. Germline-derived CDR1 and CDR2 are MNHEY and SMNVEV (reference sequence). The CDR3 contains 13 residues. CDR3 nucleotide sequence: TGTGCCAGATCCGGGACACTTTCCTACGAGCAGTACTTC. Its protein is CARSGTLSYEQYF.

Many counts were recorded for this clonotype. The V and J genes are TRBV5-1 and TRBJ2-6, with TRBD1 identical over 8 bases. The CDR3 covers 17 residues. Germline V lookup: CDR1 SGHRS, CDR2 YFSETQ. The J segment lost 3 bases and the V segment lost 3 bases, leaving 8 bases of the junction unmatched. The CDR3 DNA reads TGCGCCAGCAGCTCAACGACAGGGGCGTATGGGGCCAACGTCCTGACTTTC. It translates to CASSSTTGAYGANVLTF.

Many counts were recorded for this clonotype. The DNA is left out, because the CDR3 cannot be placed on it with certainty; the CDR3 is given as TCRdb lists it. V gene TRBV28 combines with J gene TRBJ2-5; TRBD2, as called in the table, went unchecked against the DNA. Germline loops: CDR1 MDHEN, CDR2 SYDVKM. Both ends counted, the CDR3 spans 16 residues. The CDR3 here is CASSTSGLALQETQYF.

This clonotype was picked up many times. This chain links TRBV11-2 with TRBJ2-3; D ambiguous. Deletions cut 5 bases from V and 2 bases from J, with 11 bases between. Germline V CDR1 and CDR2: SGHAT, FQNNGV. The CDR3 runs to 14 residues. CDR3 region: CASSAVRSTDTQYF. CDR3 coding DNA: TGTGCCAGCAGCGCCGTCAGGTCCACAGATACGCAGTATTTT.

The sample holds a few counts of this clonotype. The V and J genes are TRBV28 and TRBJ2-2; 7 positions agree with TRBD2. The CDR3 runs 17 residues. Germline CDR1 and CDR2: MDHEN and SYDVKM. V was clipped by 5 bases and J by 1 base; unmatched bases: 10. CDR3 DNA sequence: TGTGCCAGCAGTGCCATTAGGGGCGGGAGGAACACCGGGGAGCTGTTTTTT. Translation: CASSAIRGGRNTGELFF.

This rearrangement joins TRBV6-1 to TRBJ2-7; no definite D call. CDR3 length: 12 amino acids. The ends were cut back, 6 bases at V and 5 bases at J, with 11 bases in the middle. Per the germline V gene, CDR1 is MNHNS and CDR2 is SASEGT. CDR3 in DNA: TGTGCCAGCAGCCGATCACAAGACGAGCAGTACTTC. It codes for CASSRSQDEQYF.

In its sample, this clonotype was seen many times. The chain combines TRBV28 with TRBJ1-5, with TRBD1 identical over 7 bases. Germline-derived CDR1 and CDR2 are MDHEN and SYDVKM. The V segment lost 6 bases and the J segment 0 bases; nucleotides outside the gene matches: 8. This CDR3 region has 16 residues. The CDR3 DNA reads TGTGCCAGCAGACTTGACAGGGATTATAGCAATCAGCCCCAGCATTTT. Amino acids: CASRLDRDYSNQPQHF.

In this sample, this clonotype turned up a few times. The chain has TRBV5-1 and TRBJ2-1, with 7 bases fitting TRBD2. The CDR3 covers 14 residues. Germline trimming cut 1 base from V and 7 bases from J; bases unmatched to any gene: 5. Germline V gene lookup returns CDR1 SGHRS and CDR2 YFSETQ. The CDR3 sequence is CASSLSAGENEQFF. In nucleotides, the CDR3 is TGCGCCAGCAGCTTGTCGGCGGGAGAAAATGAGCAGTTCTTC.

This clonotype came up many times. V gene TRBV7-3 combines with J gene TRBJ2-3; D is unresolved. Germline V gives CDR1 SGHTA, CDR2 FQGTGA. Trimming removed 1 base at V and 4 bases at J, with 6 bases between. The CDR3 has 13 residues. DNA of the CDR3: TGTGCCAGCAGCTTAAAGGGTGCAGATACGCAGTATTTT. Translating gives CASSLKGADTQYF. The complete variable domain, with remaining parts taken from reference TRBV7-3 and TRBJ2-3, reads GAGVSQTPSNKVTEKGKYVELRCDPISGHTALYWYRQSLGQGPEFLIYFQGTGAADDSGLPNDRFFAVRPEGSVSTLKIQRTERGDSAVYLCASSLKGADTQYFGPGTRLTVL.

This clonotype came up many times. V usage is TRBV11-1 and J usage is TRBJ2-1; D tentatively fits TRBD1 or TRBD2 (5 bases each). The CDR3 is 16 amino acids. CDR1 and CDR2 from the germline V gene are SGHAT and FQDESV (reference sequence). Trimming stripped 1 base from V and 1 base from J, with 11 bases between. The CDR3 DNA reads as TGTGCCAGCAGCTTAGGTGGGGGACGTTCCTACAATGAGCAGTTCTTC. This codes for CASSLGGGRSYNEQFF.